These T cell receptor beta chains were read from a single sample in a study of lymphopenia after photon versus proton radiotherapy. The repertoire was sequenced with immunoSEQ multiplex PCR; TCRdb's copy has only in-frame clones and lacks some. The sample has some 27,000 clones, more than 75% seen once. This specimen was peripheral blood, taken from a patient treated with proton-based radiotherapy. These receptors came from a woman aged 60-75 years with cholangiocarcinoma. Some clones in this sample may be carry-over from other donors' samples. The CDR3 runs from the conserved cysteine through the conserved F or W. The D gene is left open where the match is weak. Rows may omit the clone size; those that give it use once, few, many or a size class.

>.|TRBV29-1|TRBJ2-1|TRBD1|13
CSAHRGGNNEQFF
TGCAGCGCCCACAGGGGTGGGAACAATGAGCAGTTCTTC
>.|TRBV5-6|TRBJ2-1|TRBD2|16
CASSFLSGGPINEQFF
TGTGCCAGCAGCTTCCTTAGCGGGGGGCCTATCAATGAGCAGTTCTTC
>.|TRBV7-2|TRBJ2-7|TRBD1|13
CASSHRGTYEQYF
TGTGCCAGCAGCCACAGGGGAACCTACGAGCAGTACTTC
>.|TRBV29-1|TRBJ2-7|TRBD1|12
CSAGTGTYEQYF
TGCAGCGCCGGGACAGGGACCTACGAGCAGTACTTC
>.|TRBV15|TRBJ1-2|TRBD1|12
CATSSGQGGYTF
TGTGCCACCAGCAGTGGACAGGGTGGCTACACCTTC
>.|TRBV5-1|TRBJ2-5|.|14
CASSPAGQQETQYF
TGCGCCAGCAGCCCGGCGGGGCAGCAAGAGACCCAGTACTTC
>.|TRBV9|TRBJ1-1|.|13
CASSVGIGPEAFF
TGTGCCAGCAGCGTAGGGATAGGGCCTGAAGCTTTCTTT
>.|TRBV7-2|TRBJ1-5|.|18
CASSLVRSSGIQNQPQHF
TGTGCCAGCAGCTTAGTTCGGAGCTCGGGGATCCAGAATCAGCCCCAGCATTTT
>few|TRBV5-1|TRBJ1-2|TRBD1|16
CASSSALTGTGDGYTF
TGCGCCAGCAGCTCGGCACTAACCGGGACAGGAGACGGCTACACCTTC
>.|TRBV27|TRBJ1-5|.|16
CASSFQQAGGNQPQHF
TGTGCCAGCAGTTTCCAACAGGCGGGGGGCAATCAGCCCCAGCATTTT
>.|TRBV7-8|TRBJ2-5|.|14
CASTPPAGTETQYF
TGTGCCAGCACCCCCCCGGCAGGCACAGAGACCCAGTACTTC
>.|TRBV6-5|TRBJ2-7|.|15
CASSYPSQEPYEQYF
TGTGCCAGCAGTTACCCATCGCAGGAACCCTACGAGCAGTACTTC
>.|TRBV10-1|TRBJ1-4|.|18
CASSAPSWVAAPREKLFF
TGCGCCAGCAGTGCTCCATCCTGGGTGGCAGCCCCTCGGGAAAAACTGTTTTTT
>.|TRBV7-9|TRBJ2-3|.|11
CASSLADTQYF
TGTGCCAGCAGCTTAGCAGATACGCAGTATTTT
>once|TRBV5-1|TRBJ1-2|.|14
CASSSVAGQGGYTF
TGCGCCAGCAGCTCAGTAGCAGGGCAAGGGGGCTACACCTTC
>.|TRBV5-5|TRBJ1-5|.|13
CASSPQGDQPQHF
TGTGCCAGCAGCCCACAGGGAGATCAGCCCCAGCATTTT
>.|TRBV11-2|TRBJ2-7|.|14
CASKLGFEAYEQYF
TGTGCCAGCAAACTGGGATTTGAGGCCTACGAGCAGTACTTC
>.|TRBV11-2|TRBJ2-7|.|11
CASSARSEQYF
TGTGCCAGCAGCGCAAGAAGCGAGCAGTACTTC
>.|TRBV18|TRBJ2-4|.|17
CASSPIPPGIAKNIQYF
TGTGCCAGCTCACCTATACCGCCAGGAATAGCCAAAAACATTCAGTACTTC
>once|TRBV7-2|TRBJ2-3|TRBD1|17
CASSLRGQGAFTDTQYF
TGTGCCAGCAGCTTACGTGGGCAGGGGGCGTTCACAGATACGCAGTATTTT
>once|TRBV19|TRBJ1-5|.|15
CASRPGTSGNQPQHF
TGTGCCAGTAGGCCCGGGACGTCTGGCAATCAGCCCCAGCATTTT
>.|TRBV2|TRBJ2-2|.|13
CASRGDSGGELFF
TGTGCCAGCAGGGGCGACAGCGGCGGGGAGCTGTTTTTT
>.|TRBV25-1|TRBJ1-3|TRBD1|16
CASSYSGTGSGNTIYF
TGTGCCAGCAGCTATTCCGGGACAGGCTCTGGAAACACCATATATTTT
>.|TRBV18|TRBJ2-2|.|15
CASSPPDQNTGELFF
TGTGCCAGCTCACCTCCGGACCAGAACACCGGGGAGCTGTTTTTT
>.|TRBV9|TRBJ2-2|.|13
CASNNRNTGELFF
TGTGCCAGCAATAACAGGAACACCGGGGAGCTGTTTTTT
>.|TRBV18|TRBJ2-7|.|13
CASSPDGRYEQYF
TGTGCCAGCTCACCGGACGGACGATACGAGCAGTACTTC
>.|TRBV6-1|TRBJ1-2|.|14
CASSEGRQNYGYTF
TGTGCCAGCAGTGAGGGAAGACAGAACTATGGCTACACCTTC
>once|TRBV7-2|TRBJ2-3|.|15
CASSFNGPIEDTQYF
TGTGCCAGCAGCTTCAATGGACCTATAGAGGATACGCAGTATTTT
>.|TRBV19|TRBJ1-1|.|14
CASSLGPTNTEAFF
TGTGCCAGTAGCCTGGGACCGACTAACACTGAAGCTTTCTTT
>.|TRBV4-3|TRBJ2-6|.|17
CASSQDLVLVGANVLTF
TGCGCCAGCAGCCAAGATTTGGTCCTGGTTGGGGCCAACGTCCTGACTTTC
>.|TRBV20-1|TRBJ2-3|.|11
CSASNADTQYF
TGCAGTGCCTCGAACGCAGATACGCAGTATTTT
>.|TRBV6-1|TRBJ1-1|TRBD1|15
CASSHRTGWDTEAFF
TGTGCCAGCAGTCACCGGACAGGATGGGACACTGAAGCTTTCTTT
>.|TRBV2|TRBJ2-1|.|12
CASRGLYNEQFF
TGTGCCAGCAGAGGACTGTACAATGAGCAGTTCTTC
>.|TRBV15|TRBJ1-3|TRBD1|15
CATSREGQGGNTIYF
TGTGCCACCAGCAGAGAGGGACAGGGAGGAAACACCATATATTTT
>few|TRBV9|TRBJ2-1|.|13
CASSPWGENEQFF
TGTGCCAGCAGCCCTTGGGGGGAGAATGAGCAGTTCTTC
>few|TRBV5-1|TRBJ2-7|TRBD1|14
CASSPGGQGGEQYF
TGCGCCAGCAGCCCGGGGGGACAGGGAGGCGAGCAGTACTTC
>.|TRBV18|TRBJ2-1|.|14
CASSPPPGRDEQFF
TGTGCCAGCTCACCACCACCGGGGCGGGATGAGCAGTTCTTC
>.|TRBV10-3|TRBJ1-5|.|15
CAISVMGGRNQPQHF
TGTGCCATCAGTGTGATGGGGGGACGCAATCAGCCCCAGCATTTT
>.|TRBV9|TRBJ2-3|TRBD1|16
CASSTRGAGGTDTQYF
TGTGCCAGCAGCACCCGTGGAGCAGGGGGAACAGATACGCAGTATTTT
>.|TRBV6-5|TRBJ1-6|TRBD1|15
CASSETSGQNSPLHF
TGTGCCAGCAGCGAGACTTCGGGACAGAATTCACCCCTCCACTTT
>.|TRBV5-1|TRBJ2-7|TRBD1|15
CASSGFGTGRHEQYF
TGCGCCAGCAGCGGATTCGGGACAGGTCGACACGAGCAGTACTTC
>.|TRBV18|TRBJ2-7|.|14
CASSPPGNSYEQYF
TGTGCCAGCTCACCGCCGGGCAATTCGTACGAGCAGTACTTC
>few|TRBV4-3|TRBJ2-5|.|14
CASSPGRFAETQYF
TGCGCCAGCAGCCCAGGCCGGTTCGCGGAGACCCAGTACTTC
>.|TRBV11-2|TRBJ2-4|.|13
CASSLELGDIQYF
TGTGCCAGCAGCTTAGAATTAGGGGACATTCAGTACTTC
>.|TRBV7-8|TRBJ2-7|TRBD2|19
CASRPSGTSGARSSYEQYF
TGTGCCAGCAGGCCATCCGGGACTAGCGGGGCCCGAAGCTCCTACGAGCAGTACTTC
>few|TRBV5-4|TRBJ2-5|.|15
CASSLVLSGQETQYF
TGTGCCAGCAGCTTGGTACTTTCAGGCCAAGAGACCCAGTACTTC
>.|TRBV14|TRBJ2-2|.|16
CASSLRQGSFTGELFF
TGTGCCAGCAGCCTAAGGCAGGGGAGTTTCACCGGGGAGCTGTTTTTT
>.|TRBV5-1|TRBJ2-3|.|12
CASSFGLDTQYF
TGCGCCAGCAGCTTCGGTCTGGATACGCAGTATTTT
>.|TRBV10-1|TRBJ2-4|.|17
CASMGLLAFSAKNIQYF
TGCGCCAGCATGGGGTTGCTAGCGTTTTCGGCCAAAAACATTCAGTACTTC
>.|TRBV12-5|TRBJ1-1|.|16
CASGLVRVEENTEAFF
TGTGCTAGTGGTTTGGTACGGGTAGAGGAGAACACTGAAGCTTTCTTT
>.|TRBV5-6|TRBJ1-1|.|15
CASRKDSSWNTEAFF
TGTGCCAGCAGAAAGGACAGTTCTTGGAACACTGAAGCTTTCTTT
>.|TRBV28|TRBJ2-7|TRBD2|14
CASSPGGVPYEQYF
TGTGCCAGCAGCCCGGGAGGGGTCCCCTACGAGCAGTACTTC